Each of the 15 T cell receptor beta chains below was sequenced from the same sample in a study of blood T cell repertoires in COVID-19. Sequencing was performed with immunoSEQ multiplex PCR; in TCRdb, only in-frame clones are kept and a portion is missing. This sample carries 100,000 to 120,000 clones, over 80% of them seen once, and the ten largest clones take roughly 4.4%. The material sequenced was peripheral blood. The source of these receptors is a woman aged 50 to 60 with acute or convalescent COVID-19.

This clone was seen a single time. The chain carries TRBV24-1 and TRBJ2-1; tentative D call: TRBD1 (6 bases). Germline V gives CDR1 KGHDR, CDR2 SFDVKD. V lost 5 bases to trimming and J lost 3 bases, with 16 bases between them. The length of the CDR3 is 16 residues. The CDR3, as DNA: TGTGCCACCAGTGTATTGGGGGCATCAAACTACAATGAGCAGTTCTTC. Protein sequence: CATSVLGASNYNEQFF.

This clone was detected only once. The genes are TRBV11-2 and TRBJ1-6; 7 bases line up with TRBD1. V shed 6 bases, J shed 10 bases, and the junction held 9 bases outside the gene matches. The CDR3 totals 14 residues. The germline V gene has CDR1 SGHAT and CDR2 FQNNGV. The CDR3 sequence is CASSTTGVQSPLHF. The CDR3 DNA reads TGTGCCAGCAGTACAACAGGGGTACAATCACCCCTCCACTTT.

This chain uses TRBV24-1 with TRBJ1-5; D is ambiguous. Germline lookup yields CDR1 KGHDR and CDR2 SFDVKD. The length of the CDR3 is 13 residues. The V end was cut by 9 bases, the J end by 2 bases, with 10 bases between. CDR3 DNA: TGTGCCACCGTGGATCGGGGCAATCAGCCCCAGCATTTT. Encoded protein: CATVDRGNQPQHF.

This clone was seen a handful of times. The rearrangement joins TRBV18 to TRBJ1-2; TRBD1 aligns across 8 bases. CDR3 length: 14 amino acids. Per the germline V gene, CDR1 is KGHSH and CDR2 is LQKENI. The V segment lost 2 bases and the J segment 4 bases; nucleotides outside the gene matches: 3. The CDR3 protein is CASSPKTGGYGYTF. In nucleotides, the CDR3 is TGTGCCAGCTCACCAAAAACAGGGGGCTATGGCTACACCTTC.

V gene TRBV7-6 combines with J gene TRBJ2-1; the match to TRBD2 covers 9 bases. Germline CDR1 SGHVS, CDR2 FNYEAQ. Trimming cost V 5 bases and J 10 bases; bases outside gene matches: 6. The CDR3 is 13 residues long. The CDR3 coding sequence is TGTGCCAGCAGCCCGAGTAGCGGGGGCGAGCAGTTCTTC. This codes for CASSPSSGGEQFF. The entire variable domain, with the rest obtained from reference TRBV7-6 and TRBJ2-1, is as follows: GAGVSQSPRYKVTKRGQDVALRCDPISGHVSLYWYRQALGQGPEFLTYFNYEAQQDKSGLPNDRFSAERPEGSISTLTIQRTEQRDSAMYRCASSPSSGGEQFFGPGTRLTVL.

This clone has only one observation. This chain uses TRBV12-5 with TRBJ1-1; possibly TRBD1 for D (6 bases). CDR1 is LGHNT, CDR2 FRNRAP, per germline. V lost 7 bases, J lost 1 base, and 13 bases lay in between. The length of the CDR3 is 14 residues. CDR3 nucleotides: TGTGCTAGTGCCCAGGACAGACAGAACACTGAAGCTTTCTTT. Its translation is CASAQDRQNTEAFF.

V is TRBV10-1 and J is TRBJ2-5, with TRBD1 identical over 9 bases. The germline V gene encodes CDR1 WNHNN and CDR2 SYGVQD (reference sequence). CDR3 length equals 15 residues. V shed 6 bases, J shed 5 bases, and the junction held 10 bases outside the gene matches. The CDR3: CASSDNRGLTETQYF. The DNA of the CDR3 is TGCGCCAGCAGCGATAACAGGGGGCTGACGGAGACCCAGTACTTC.

The chain is built from TRBV30 and TRBJ2-1; 9 nucleotides match TRBD2. Germline values: CDR1 GTSNPN, CDR2 SVGIG (reference sequence). This CDR3 comprises 16 residues. J was trimmed by 4 bases and V by 0 bases; bases with no gene match: 7. In DNA, the CDR3 is TGTGCCTGGAGTGTATATCTTAGCGGGAGTTACAATGAGCAGTTCTTC. It yields the protein CAWSVYLSGSYNEQFF.

J is TRBJ1-2 and V is TRBV9; the D gene is possibly TRBD1 (5 bases). The CDR3 is 14 amino acids. V was clipped by 0 bases and J by 5 bases, with 11 bases between them. Per the germline V gene, CDR1 is SGDLS and CDR2 is YYNGEE. Here the CDR3 DNA reads TGTGCCAGCAGCGTAGTAAAACAGGAATATGGCTACACCTTC. Amino acids: CASSVVKQEYGYTF.

V is TRBV3-1 (or the pseudogene TRBV3-2) and J is TRBJ1-3, with 9 bases identical to TRBD1. J was trimmed by 6 bases and V by 1 base; bases with no gene match: 10. Germline V gene sequence: CDR1 LGHDT, CDR2 YNNKEL (reference sequence). The CDR3 has 17 amino acids. The CDR3 nucleotides read TGTGCCAGCAGCCAAGTGGGGGCAGGACAGGGGATAAACACCATATATTTT. Translating gives CASSQVGAGQGINTIYF.

The V gene is TRBV15, the J gene TRBJ2-5; TRBD2 is a possible D gene (6 bases). Trimming cost V 3 bases and J 5 bases, with 10 bases left between them. The CDR3 covers 13 residues. Germline loops: CDR1 LNHNV, CDR2 YYDKDF (reference sequence). The CDR3 region has the DNA TGTGCCACCAGCAGCCCAGGGAGGGAGACCCAGTACTTC. Protein sequence: CATSSPGRETQYF.

This chain connects TRBV19 to TRBJ1-6; TRBD1 might be the D (5 bases). The germline CDR1 and CDR2 sequences are LNHDA and SQIVND (reference sequence). V lost 10 bases and J 7 bases, leaving 23 bases between the germline ends. The CDR3 totals 16 residues. The CDR3 DNA sequence: TGTGCCACTACAATGGGAGGTTCGGGGGTCAATTCACCCCTCCACTTT. It codes for CATTMGGSGVNSPLHF.

This clone was detected once. This chain connects TRBV24-1 to TRBJ2-7, with D maybe TRBD1 (6 bases). The V gene's germline CDR1 is KGHDR and CDR2 SFDVKD. V was pared by 4 bases and J by 7 bases, with 22 bases between. This CDR3 has 16 residues. In DNA, the CDR3 is TGTGCCACCAGTGACCCACAGGACAGCTTTGTAGGGGAGCAGTACTTC. Translating gives CATSDPQDSFVGEQYF.

The chain uses TRBV18 and TRBJ1-3; 7 bases agree with TRBD1. This CDR3 spans 15 amino acids. Per the germline V gene, CDR1 is KGHSH and CDR2 is LQKENI. The junction had 6 bases not matched to a gene; V was cut back by 5 bases and J by 2 bases. The chain's CDR3 is CASSTSGTAGNTIYF. The CDR3 DNA follows: TGTGCCAGCTCAACGTCGGGGACAGCTGGAAACACCATATATTTT.

The chain recombines TRBV28 with TRBJ2-2, with D tentatively TRBD1 (5 bases). The CDR3 loop spans 14 amino acids. Germline assignment: CDR1 MDHEN and CDR2 SYDVKM. V dropped 6 bases and J dropped 7 bases, with 15 bases sitting between them. CDR3 amino acids: CASSLTGVGGELFF. Here the CDR3 DNA reads TGTGCCAGCAGCTTAACAGGCGTTGGCGGGGAGCTGTTTTTT.